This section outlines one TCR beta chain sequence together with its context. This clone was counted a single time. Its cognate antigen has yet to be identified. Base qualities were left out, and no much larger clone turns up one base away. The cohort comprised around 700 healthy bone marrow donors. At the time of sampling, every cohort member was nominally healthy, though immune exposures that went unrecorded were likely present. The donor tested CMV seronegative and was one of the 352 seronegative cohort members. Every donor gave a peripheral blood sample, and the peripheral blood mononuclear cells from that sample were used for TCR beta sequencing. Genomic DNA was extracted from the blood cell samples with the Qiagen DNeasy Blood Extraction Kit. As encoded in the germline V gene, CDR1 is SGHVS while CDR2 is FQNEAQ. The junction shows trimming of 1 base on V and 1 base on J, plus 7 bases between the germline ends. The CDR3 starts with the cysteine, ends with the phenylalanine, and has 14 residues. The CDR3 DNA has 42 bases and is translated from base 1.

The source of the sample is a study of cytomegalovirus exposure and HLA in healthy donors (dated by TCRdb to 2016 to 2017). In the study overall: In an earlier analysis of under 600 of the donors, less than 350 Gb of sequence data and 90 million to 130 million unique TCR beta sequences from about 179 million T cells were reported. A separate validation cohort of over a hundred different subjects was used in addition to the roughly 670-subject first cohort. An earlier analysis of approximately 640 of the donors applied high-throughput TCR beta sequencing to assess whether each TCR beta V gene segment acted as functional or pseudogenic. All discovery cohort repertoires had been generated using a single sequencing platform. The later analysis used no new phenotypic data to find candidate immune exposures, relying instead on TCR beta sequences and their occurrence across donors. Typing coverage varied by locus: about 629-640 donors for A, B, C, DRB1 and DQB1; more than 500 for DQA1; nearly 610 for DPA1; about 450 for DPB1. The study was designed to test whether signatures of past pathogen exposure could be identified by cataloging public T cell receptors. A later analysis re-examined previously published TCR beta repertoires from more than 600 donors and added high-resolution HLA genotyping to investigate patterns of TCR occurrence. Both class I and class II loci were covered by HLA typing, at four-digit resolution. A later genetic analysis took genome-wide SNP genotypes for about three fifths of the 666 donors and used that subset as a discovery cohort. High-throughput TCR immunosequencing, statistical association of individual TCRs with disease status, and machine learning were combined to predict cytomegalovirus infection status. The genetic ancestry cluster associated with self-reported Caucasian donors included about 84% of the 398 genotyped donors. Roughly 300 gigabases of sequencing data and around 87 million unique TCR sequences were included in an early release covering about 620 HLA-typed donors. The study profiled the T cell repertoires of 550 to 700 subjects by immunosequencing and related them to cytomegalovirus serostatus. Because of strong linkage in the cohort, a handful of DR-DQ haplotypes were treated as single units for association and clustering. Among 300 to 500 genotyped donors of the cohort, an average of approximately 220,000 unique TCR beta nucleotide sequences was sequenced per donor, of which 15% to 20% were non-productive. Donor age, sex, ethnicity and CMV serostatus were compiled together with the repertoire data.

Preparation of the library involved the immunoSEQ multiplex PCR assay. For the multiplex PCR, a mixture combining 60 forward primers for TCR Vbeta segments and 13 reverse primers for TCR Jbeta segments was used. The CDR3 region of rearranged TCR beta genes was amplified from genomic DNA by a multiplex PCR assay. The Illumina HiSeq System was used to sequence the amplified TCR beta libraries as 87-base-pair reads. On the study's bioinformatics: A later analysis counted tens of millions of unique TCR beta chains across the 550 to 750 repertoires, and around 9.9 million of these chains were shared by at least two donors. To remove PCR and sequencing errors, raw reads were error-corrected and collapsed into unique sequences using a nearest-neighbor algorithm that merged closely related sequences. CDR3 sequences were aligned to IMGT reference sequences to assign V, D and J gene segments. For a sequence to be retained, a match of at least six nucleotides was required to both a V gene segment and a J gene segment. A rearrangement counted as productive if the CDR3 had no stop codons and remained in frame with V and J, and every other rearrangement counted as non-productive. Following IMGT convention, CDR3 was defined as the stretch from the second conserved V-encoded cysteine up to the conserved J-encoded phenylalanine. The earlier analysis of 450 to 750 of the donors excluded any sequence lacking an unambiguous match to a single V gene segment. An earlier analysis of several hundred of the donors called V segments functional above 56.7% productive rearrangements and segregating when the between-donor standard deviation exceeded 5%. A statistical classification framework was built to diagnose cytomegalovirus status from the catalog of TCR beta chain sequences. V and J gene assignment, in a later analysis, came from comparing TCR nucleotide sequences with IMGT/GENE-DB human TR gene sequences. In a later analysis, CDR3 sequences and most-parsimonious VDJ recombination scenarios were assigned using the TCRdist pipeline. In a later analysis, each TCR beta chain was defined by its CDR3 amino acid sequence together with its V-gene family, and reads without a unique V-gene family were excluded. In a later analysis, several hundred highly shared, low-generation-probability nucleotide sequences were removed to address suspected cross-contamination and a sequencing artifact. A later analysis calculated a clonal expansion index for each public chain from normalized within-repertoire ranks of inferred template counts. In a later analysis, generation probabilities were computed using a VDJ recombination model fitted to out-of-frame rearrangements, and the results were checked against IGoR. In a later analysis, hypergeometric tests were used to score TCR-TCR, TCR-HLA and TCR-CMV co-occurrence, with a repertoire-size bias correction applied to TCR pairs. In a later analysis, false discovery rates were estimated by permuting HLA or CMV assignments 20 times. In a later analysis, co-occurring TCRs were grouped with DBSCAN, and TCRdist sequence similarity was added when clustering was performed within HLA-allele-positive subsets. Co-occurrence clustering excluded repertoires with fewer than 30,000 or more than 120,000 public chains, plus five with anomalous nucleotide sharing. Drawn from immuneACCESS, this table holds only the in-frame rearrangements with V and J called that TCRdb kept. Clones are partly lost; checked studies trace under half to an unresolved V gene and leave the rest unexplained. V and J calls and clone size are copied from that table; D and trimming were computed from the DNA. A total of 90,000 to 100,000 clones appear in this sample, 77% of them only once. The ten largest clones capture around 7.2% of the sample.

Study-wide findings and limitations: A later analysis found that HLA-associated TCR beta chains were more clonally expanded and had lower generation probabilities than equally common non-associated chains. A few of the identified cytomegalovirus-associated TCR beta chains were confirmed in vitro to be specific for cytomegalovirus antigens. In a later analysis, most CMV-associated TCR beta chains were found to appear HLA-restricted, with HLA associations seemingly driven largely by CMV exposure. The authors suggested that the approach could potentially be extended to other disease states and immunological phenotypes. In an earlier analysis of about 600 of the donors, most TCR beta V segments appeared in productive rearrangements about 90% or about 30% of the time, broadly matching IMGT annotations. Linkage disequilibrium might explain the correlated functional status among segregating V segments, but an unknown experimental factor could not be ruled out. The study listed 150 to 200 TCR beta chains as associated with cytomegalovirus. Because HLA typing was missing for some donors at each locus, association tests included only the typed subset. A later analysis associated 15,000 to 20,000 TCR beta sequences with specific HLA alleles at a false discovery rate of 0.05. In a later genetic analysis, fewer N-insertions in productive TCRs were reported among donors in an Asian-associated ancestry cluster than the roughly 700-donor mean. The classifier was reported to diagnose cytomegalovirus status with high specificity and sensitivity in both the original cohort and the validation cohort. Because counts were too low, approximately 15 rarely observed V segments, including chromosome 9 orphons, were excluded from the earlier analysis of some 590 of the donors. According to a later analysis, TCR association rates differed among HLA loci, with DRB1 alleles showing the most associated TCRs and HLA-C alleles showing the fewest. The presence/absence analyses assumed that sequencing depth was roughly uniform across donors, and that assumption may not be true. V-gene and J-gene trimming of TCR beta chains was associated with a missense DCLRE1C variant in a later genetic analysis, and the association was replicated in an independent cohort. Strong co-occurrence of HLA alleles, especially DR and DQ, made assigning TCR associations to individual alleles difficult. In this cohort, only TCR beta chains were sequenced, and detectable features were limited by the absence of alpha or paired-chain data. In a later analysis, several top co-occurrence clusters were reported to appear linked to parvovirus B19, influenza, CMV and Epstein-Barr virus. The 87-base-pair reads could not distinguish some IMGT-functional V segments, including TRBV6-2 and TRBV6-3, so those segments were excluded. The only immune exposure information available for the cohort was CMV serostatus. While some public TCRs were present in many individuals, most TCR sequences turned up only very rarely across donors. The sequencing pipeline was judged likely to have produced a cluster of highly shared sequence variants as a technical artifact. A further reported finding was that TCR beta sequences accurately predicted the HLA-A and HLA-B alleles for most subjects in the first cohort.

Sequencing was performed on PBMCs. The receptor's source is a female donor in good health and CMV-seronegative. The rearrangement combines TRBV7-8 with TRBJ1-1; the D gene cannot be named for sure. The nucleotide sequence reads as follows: TGTGCCAGCAGCTTAGTACAGCAGAACACTGAAGCTTTCTTT. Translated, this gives CASSLVQQNTEAFF.